Listed below are T cell receptor beta chains from one sample, sequenced in a study of T-cell reconstitution after alpha-beta-depleted transplantation in children. TCRdb called the PCR reads again in MiXCR, with one record for every CDR3 protein. The sample contains 450,000 to 600,000 distinct CDR3 sequences, 18% of which appear only once. This sample comprised PBMCs from the stem cell graft donor, obtained from the stem cell graft. Receptor source: a human donor who donated a stem cell graft to a child with acute lymphoblastic leukemia. Both conserved end residues are part of each CDR3. The order of the fields is D gene, V gene, clone size, J gene, CDR3 DNA, CDR3 protein. A D gene is named only where the DNA matches it firmly. The listing skips clone size in some rows; elsewhere it reads once, few, many or a size class.

TRBD2	TRBV12-3/TRBV12-4	NA	TRBJ2-7	TGTGCCAGCAGGTTGAGCGGGAGTATTTCCTACGAGCAGTACTTC	CASRLSGSISYEQYF
NA	TRBV6-5	few	TRBJ1-1	TGTGCCAGCAGTTTTAAGGGGACTTTTGGCACTGAAGCTTTCTTT	CASSFKGTFGTEAFF
TRBD1	TRBV5-5	NA	TRBJ1-4	TGTGCCAGCAGCCCGACCGGGACAGGGTATGAAAAACTGTTTTTT	CASSPTGTGYEKLFF
TRBD1	TRBV7-9	NA	TRBJ1-4	TGTGCCAGCAGCTTTCCTGGACAGGGTGGCACTAATGAAAAACTGTTTTTT	CASSFPGQGGTNEKLFF
NA	TRBV7-6	many	TRBJ2-7	TGTGCCAGCAGCCCCATGACCGGATACGAGCAGTACTTC	CASSPMTGYEQYF
NA	TRBV11-3	few	TRBJ2-5	TGTGCCAGCAGCTTAGGGGGCCCTTTGGAGGAGACCCAGTACTTC	CASSLGGPLEETQYF
TRBD2	TRBV7-9	NA	TRBJ2-1	TGTGCCAGCAGCTTAGCGGGAGGGCTTTCAGAGCAGTTCTTC	CASSLAGGLSEQFF
TRBD1	TRBV4-1	many	TRBJ1-1	TGCGCCAGCAGCCAAAGACAGGGGGATACTGAAGCTTTCTTT	CASSQRQGDTEAFF
NA	TRBV5-1	many	TRBJ2-1	TGCGCCAGCAGCTTGGGCAGTCGCAAGCAGTTCTTC	CASSLGSRKQFF
TRBD2	TRBV25-1	NA	TRBJ2-3	TGTGCCAGCACCTCGGGAGGGCCAGCGGGCACAGATACGCAGTATTTT	CASTSGGPAGTDTQYF
NA	TRBV9	NA	TRBJ2-3	TGTGCCAGCAGCGTTCCCAGGGCAGCCTCCACAGATACGCAGTATTTT	CASSVPRAASTDTQYF
NA	TRBV18	few	TRBJ1-6	TGTGCCAGCTCACCATCCCCAGGGACCCTCCACTTT	CASSPSPGTLHF
NA	TRBV18	NA	TRBJ2-3	TGTGCCAGCTCACCAGTTAATCCGAGAGGCTACACAGATACGCAGTATTTT	CASSPVNPRGYTDTQYF
TRBD1	TRBV20-1	few	TRBJ2-1	TGCAGTGCTAACCGGGACAGGGGTTACAATGAGCAGTTCTTC	CSANRDRGYNEQFF
NA	TRBV20-1	NA	TRBJ1-3	TGCAGTGCTGGTTACTCTGGAAACACCATATATTTT	CSAGYSGNTIYF
NA	TRBV27	NA	TRBJ1-5	TGTGCCAGCAGTTTAGGAGGGGTCAATCAGCCCCAGCATTTT	CASSLGGVNQPQHF